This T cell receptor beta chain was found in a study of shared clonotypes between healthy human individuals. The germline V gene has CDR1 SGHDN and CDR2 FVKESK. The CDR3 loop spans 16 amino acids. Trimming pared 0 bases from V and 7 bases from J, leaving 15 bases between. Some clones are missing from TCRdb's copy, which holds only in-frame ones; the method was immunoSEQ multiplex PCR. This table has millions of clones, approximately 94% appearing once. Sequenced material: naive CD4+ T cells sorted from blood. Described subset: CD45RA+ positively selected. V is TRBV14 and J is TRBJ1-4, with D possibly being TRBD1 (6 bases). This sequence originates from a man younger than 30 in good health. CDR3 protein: CASSQESRTAGEKLFF. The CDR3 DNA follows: TGTGCCAGCAGCCAAGAGAGTAGGACAGCTGGTGAAAAACTGTTTTTT.